The T cell receptor beta chain described here comes from a study of T cells after yellow fever vaccination. Study results and limitations: Weaker in magnitude, the secondary response showed a faster peak on day 5 versus 15.

In its sample, this clonotype was seen many times. What it binds is unknown. Trimming took 3 bases from V and 5 from J, leaving 14 bases between them. The CDR3 is made up of 15 amino acids. They built TCR cDNA with 5'RACE template switching, a step that put in a universal primer site and UMIs. TCRdb called the 5' RACE reads again in MiXCR, with one record for every CDR3 protein. This repertoire shows some 69,000 distinct CDR3 sequences, 5.5% to 7.5% found once; its top ten account for 2.2%. This rearrangement joins TRBV12-3 or TRBV12-4 to TRBJ2-1; a weak D match, TRBD2 (7 bases). The specimen comprised CD4+ T cells sorted from PBMCs, sampled about 2 weeks after the first yellow fever vaccination. The receptor was derived from a man between 18 and 35 years old who received the YFV17D yellow fever vaccine. CDR3 nucleotides: TGTGCCAGCAGTTTTTTTCAGGGGAGGGACAATGAGCAGTTCTTC. Translating gives CASSFFQGRDNEQFF.